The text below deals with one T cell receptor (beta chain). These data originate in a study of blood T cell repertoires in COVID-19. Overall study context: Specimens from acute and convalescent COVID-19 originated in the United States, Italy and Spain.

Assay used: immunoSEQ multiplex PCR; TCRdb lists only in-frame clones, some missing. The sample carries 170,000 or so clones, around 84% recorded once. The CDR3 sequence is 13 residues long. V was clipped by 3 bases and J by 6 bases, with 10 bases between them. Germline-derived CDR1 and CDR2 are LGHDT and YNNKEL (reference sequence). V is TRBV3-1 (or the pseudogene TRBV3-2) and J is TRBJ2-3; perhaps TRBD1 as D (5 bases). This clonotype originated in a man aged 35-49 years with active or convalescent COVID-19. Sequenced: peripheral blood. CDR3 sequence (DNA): TGTGCCAGCAGCCACCAGGGTGAGGATACGCAGTATTTT. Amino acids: CASSHQGEDTQYF.